Listed below are T cell receptor beta chains from one sample, sequenced in a study of T cells after yellow fever vaccination. TCRdb used MiXCR to reprocess the 5' RACE reads, holding one entry per CDR3 protein. The repertoire has approximately 600,000 distinct CDR3 sequences, roughly an eighth of them found once; the top ten carry 14% to 15%. This specimen was PBMCs, taken on the day of the yellow fever booster vaccination. These receptors were obtained from a man younger than 45 who received the YFV17D yellow fever vaccine. Both conserved end residues are part of each CDR3. Each record gives: V gene, D gene, clone size, J gene, CDR3 DNA, CDR3 protein. D genes are given only for firm matches. Clone size is shown for a subset of rows, as once, few, many or a class of expanded clone.

TRBV18	TRBD1	-	TRBJ2-2	TGTGCCAGCTCAACGGGGACAGCCAACACCGGGGAGCTGTTTTTT	CASSTGTANTGELFF
TRBV6-4	-	-	TRBJ2-2	TGTGCCTCAAGCATGGGGGACACCGGGGAGCTGTTTTTT	CASSMGDTGELFF
TRBV28	-	few	TRBJ2-7	TGTGCCAGCAGTTTGGACGGTCCCCCCGAGCAGTACTTC	CASSLDGPPEQYF
TRBV5-1	-	-	TRBJ2-2	TGCGCCAGCAGCTTCGACAGAAACACCGGGGAGCTGTTTTTT	CASSFDRNTGELFF
TRBV11-2	TRBD2	few	TRBJ2-1	TGTGCCAGCAACCTAGCGGGAGTTGTCTATGAGCAGTTCTTC	CASNLAGVVYEQFF
TRBV5-6	TRBD2	few	TRBJ2-7	TGTGCCAGCAGCTTACTAGCGGGAGAACCCTACGAGCAGTACTTC	CASSLLAGEPYEQYF
TRBV29-1	TRBD1	-	TRBJ1-1	TGCAGCGCCGGGACAGGGGGAGAAGCTTTCTTT	CSAGTGGEAFF
TRBV7-9	-	many	TRBJ1-1	TGTGCCAGCAGCTTAGCTCAGGGTCGGAACACTGAAGCTTTCTTT	CASSLAQGRNTEAFF
TRBV5-8	-	few	TRBJ2-1	TGTGCCAGCAGCTCCCGCGTGTACGGGACTCACTACAATGAGCAGTTCTTC	CASSSRVYGTHYNEQFF
TRBV4-3	TRBD2	few	TRBJ2-1	TGCGCCAGCAGCCAAGGGCGGGAGAGCTCCTACAATGAGCAGTTCTTC	CASSQGRESSYNEQFF
TRBV6-5	TRBD2	-	TRBJ2-7	TGTGCCAGCAGTTACTCGAAACTAGCGGACTACGAGCAGTACTTC	CASSYSKLADYEQYF
TRBV20-1	TRBD1	-	TRBJ2-7	TGCAGTGTTAGGGGTAGAGGGGACAGGGTTGGCGAGCAGTACTTC	CSVRGRGDRVGEQYF
TRBV12-3/TRBV12-4	-	-	TRBJ2-3	TGTGCCAGCAGCCGCCTAAGCGACCCAGATACGCAGTATTTT	CASSRLSDPDTQYF
TRBV7-2	TRBD1	few	TRBJ1-4	TGTGCCAGCAGCCACGCGGGACAGCTACGAAAACTGTTTTTT	CASSHAGQLRKLFF
TRBV20-1	TRBD1	few	TRBJ1-1	TGCAGTGCTAGTGTACCTGGGGACGGGGACAGCCTGAACACTGAAGCTTTCTTT	CSASVPGDGDSLNTEAFF
TRBV29-1	-	-	TRBJ2-1	TGCAGCTCCGAGGGGAATCACAATGAGCAGTTCTTC	CSSEGNHNEQFF
TRBV20-1	TRBD2	few	TRBJ2-1	TGCAGTGCTAGAGATTCGACTAGCGGGACCTACAATGAGCAGTTCTTC	CSARDSTSGTYNEQFF
TRBV29-1	-	-	TRBJ2-7	TGCAGCGTTGAGCGAGGCGAGCAGTACTTC	CSVERGEQYF
TRBV6-5	-	-	TRBJ1-2	TGTGCCAGCAGTTACATGGACCAGGGTCCTTATGGCTACACCTTC	CASSYMDQGPYGYTF
TRBV20-1	-	few	TRBJ2-2	TGCAGTGCTCAAACCTTCAGCAACACCGGGGAGCTGTTTTTT	CSAQTFSNTGELFF
TRBV20-1	-	-	TRBJ2-1	TGCAGTGCTCGAGACCTGGCCTACAATGAGCAGTTCTTC	CSARDLAYNEQFF
TRBV12-3/TRBV12-4	-	-	TRBJ1-5	TGTGCCAGCAGTCCTGGATACCTCAATCAGCCCCAGCATTTT	CASSPGYLNQPQHF
TRBV20-1	TRBD2	few	TRBJ2-1	TGCAGTGCTAGAGAGGGACCCCCGGGGGGTGAGCAGTTCTTC	CSAREGPPGGEQFF
TRBV12-3/TRBV12-4	-	few	TRBJ2-7	TGTGCCAGCAGTTTATGGAGTCCCAAGGCTGAGGACTTC	CASSLWSPKAEDF
TRBV7-2	TRBD1	few	TRBJ1-6	TGTGCCAGCAGGATACAGGGGGCTTTGAATTCACCCCTCCACTTT	CASRIQGALNSPLHF
TRBV5-6	-	many	TRBJ1-2	TGTGCCAGCAGCTTGTGGAGACTGTCTAACTATGGCTACACCTTC	CASSLWRLSNYGYTF
TRBV15	-	-	TRBJ1-2	TGTGCCACCAGCAGAGAACAGGGTAAAGGCTATGGCTACACCTTC	CATSREQGKGYGYTF
TRBV7-9	-	-	TRBJ2-7	TGTGCCAGCAGCCATACTAGCTCGCCCTCCTACGAGCAGTACTTC	CASSHTSSPSYEQYF
TRBV5-1	-	-	TRBJ2-1	TGCGCCAGCAGCTTGGACCACCCCCGTAACAATGAGCAGTTCTTC	CASSLDHPRNNEQFF
TRBV30	-	many	TRBJ2-2	TGTGCCTGGGGGTCATCGGGGGTACACACCGGGGAGCTGTTTTTT	CAWGSSGVHTGELFF
TRBV5-1	-	few	TRBJ2-5	TGCGCCAGCAGCTACGGAGACACAGAGACCCAGTACTTC	CASSYGDTETQYF
TRBV7-2	-	few	TRBJ1-2	TGTGCCAGCAGCTTACCTGATGGCTACACCTTC	CASSLPDGYTF
TRBV9	-	-	TRBJ1-6	TGTGCCAGCAGCGTAGACCCGGGGGGCTCACCCCTCCACTTT	CASSVDPGGSPLHF
TRBV30	-	-	TRBJ2-7	TGTGCCTGGACCTTATTGGGGGTCGGGCAGTACTTC	CAWTLLGVGQYF
TRBV27	-	-	TRBJ1-5	TGTGCCAGCAGTCCCCGCCCCAGTTCAGCAAAATATAGCAATCAGCCCCAGCATTTT	CASSPRPSSAKYSNQPQHF